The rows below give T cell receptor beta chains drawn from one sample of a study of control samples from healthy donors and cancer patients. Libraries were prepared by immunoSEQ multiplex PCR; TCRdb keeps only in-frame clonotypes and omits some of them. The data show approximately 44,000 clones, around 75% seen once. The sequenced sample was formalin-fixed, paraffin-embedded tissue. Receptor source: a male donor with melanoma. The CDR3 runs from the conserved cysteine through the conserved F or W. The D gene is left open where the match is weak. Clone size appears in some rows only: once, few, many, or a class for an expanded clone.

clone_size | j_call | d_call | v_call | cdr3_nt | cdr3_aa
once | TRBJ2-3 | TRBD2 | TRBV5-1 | TGCGCCAGCAGCTTGGAAGGCACTAGCGGGACTAGCACAGATACGCAGTATTTT | CASSLEGTSGTSTDTQYF
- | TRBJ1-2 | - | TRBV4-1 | TGCGCCAGCAGCCGGGAGGAAGGATCTGGCTACACCTTC | CASSREEGSGYTF
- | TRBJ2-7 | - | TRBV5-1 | TGCGCCAGCAGCTACCGCTGGGATGCCTACGAGCAGTACTTC | CASSYRWDAYEQYF
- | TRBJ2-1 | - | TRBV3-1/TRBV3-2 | TGTGCCACCCACTCCGTCGGGAATGAGCAGTTCTTC | CATHSVGNEQFF
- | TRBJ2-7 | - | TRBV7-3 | TGTGCCAGCAGCGTTTCCGGGACCCAATCGGGGGAGCAGTACTTC | CASSVSGTQSGEQYF
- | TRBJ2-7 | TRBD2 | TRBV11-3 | TGTGCCAGCAGCCGCCAAGCGGGGCCCTCCTACGAGCAGTACTTC | CASSRQAGPSYEQYF
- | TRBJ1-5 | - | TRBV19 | TGTGCCAGTAGTATACAAGCTAGCAATCAGCCCCAGCATTTT | CASSIQASNQPQHF
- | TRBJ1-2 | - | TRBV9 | TGTGCCAGCAACGACGGAGGCGGGGACTATGGCTACACCTTC | CASNDGGGDYGYTF
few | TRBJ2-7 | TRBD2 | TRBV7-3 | TGTGCCAGCAGCTTATCAGGCGGGAGCGACGAGCAGTACTTC | CASSLSGGSDEQYF
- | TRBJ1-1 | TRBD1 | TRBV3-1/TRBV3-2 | TGTGCCAGCAGGCTACAGGGGTCGAACACTGAAGCTTTCTTT | CASRLQGSNTEAFF
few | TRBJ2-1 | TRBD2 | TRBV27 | TGTGCCAGCACCCCTCTTGCCGTCGGGGGGGGTGATGAGCAGTTCTTC | CASTPLAVGGGDEQFF
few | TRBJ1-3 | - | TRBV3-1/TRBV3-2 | TGTGCCAGCAGCCAAGGGTGGGGTGCGGGAAACACCATATATTTT | CASSQGWGAGNTIYF
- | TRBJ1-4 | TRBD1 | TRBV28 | TGTGCCAGCAGTTTATCGGACAGGGGGCGAGAAGAAAAACTGTTTTTT | CASSLSDRGREEKLFF
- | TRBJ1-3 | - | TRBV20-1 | TGCAGTGCTAGTTCTAGCGACTCTGGAGACACCATATATTTT | CSASSSDSGDTIYF
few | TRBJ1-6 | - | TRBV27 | TGTGCCAGCACACGGGCGGGGAATAATTCACCCCTCCACTTT | CASTRAGNNSPLHF
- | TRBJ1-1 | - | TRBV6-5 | TGTGCCAGCAGTACACCGGCGGGGGGGACTTTCTTT | CASSTPAGGTFF
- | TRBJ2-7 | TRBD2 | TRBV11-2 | TGTGCCAGCGTCCCCACTAGCGGGAGTTACGAGCAGTACTTC | CASVPTSGSYEQYF
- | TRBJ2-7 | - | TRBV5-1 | TGCGCCAGCAGCCGGGGACAAGACTACGAGCAGTACTTC | CASSRGQDYEQYF
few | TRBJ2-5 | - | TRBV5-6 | TGTGCCAGCAGCACCGACGGGCGAGAAGAGACCCAGTACTTC | CASSTDGREETQYF
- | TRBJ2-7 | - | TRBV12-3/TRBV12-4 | TGTGCCAGCAGAGACCTAGCGAACCACGAGCAGTACTTC | CASRDLANHEQYF
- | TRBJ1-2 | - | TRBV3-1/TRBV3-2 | TGTGCCAGCAGCCCCTTGGGGGGGCGCGACTATGGCTACACCTTC | CASSPLGGRDYGYTF
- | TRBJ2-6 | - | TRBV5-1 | TGCGCCAGCAGCTTGCACGGTTTAAGCGGGGCCAACGTCCTGACTTTC | CASSLHGLSGANVLTF
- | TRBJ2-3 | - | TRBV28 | TGTGCCAGCAGTGCAGGCCCCCGAGGGCGACTCCTTACTCGAGATACGCAGTATTTT | CASSAGPRGRLLTRDTQYF
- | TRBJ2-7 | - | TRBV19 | TGTGCCAGTAGTCGGGACCACTACGAGCAGTACTTC | CASSRDHYEQYF
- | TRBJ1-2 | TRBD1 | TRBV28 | TGTGCCAGCAGACCACAGGGGCTTAACTATGGCTACACCTTC | CASRPQGLNYGYTF
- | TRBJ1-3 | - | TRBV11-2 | TGTGCCAGCAGCTTACGTCGCGGAGAGTTAGGAAACACCATATATTTT | CASSLRRGELGNTIYF
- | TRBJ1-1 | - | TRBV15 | TGTGCCACCAGCAGAGAGAGGGGAGGGACTGAAGCTTTCTTT | CATSRERGGTEAFF
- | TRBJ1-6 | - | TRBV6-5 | TGTGCCAGCAGTTACCTCGGGACCATTTCACCCCTCCACTTT | CASSYLGTISPLHF
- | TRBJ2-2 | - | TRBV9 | TGTGCCAGCAGCGTAGGGGAAGGGGCAGCTAACACCGGGGAGCTGTTTTTT | CASSVGEGAANTGELFF